The 8 T cell receptor beta chains below come from one sample, sequenced in a study of CD8 T cells in Susac syndrome. Random-hexamer reverse transcription was applied to roughly 0.5 to 1 ug RNA. From the immunoSEQ multiplex PCR reads, TCRdb called clonotypes with MiXCR, one entry per CDR3 protein. The sample consists of about 200,000 distinct CDR3 sequences, about 93% of them appearing once. Material for sequencing was CD8+ T cells from PBMCs. The receptors were gathered from a human donor with multiple sclerosis.

The chain employs TRBV6-5 and TRBJ2-3; D uncertain. V dropped 3 bases and J dropped 5 bases, with 12 bases sitting between them. Germline V gives CDR1 MNHEY, CDR2 SVGAGI. This CDR3 region has 14 residues. The CDR3, as DNA: TGTGCCAGCAGTTATCTCGGGCCCGGAGATACGCAGTATTTT. This codes for CASSYLGPGDTQYF.

The gene calls are TRBV2 and TRBJ1-2; D ambiguous. The CDR3 is made up of 14 amino acids. Trimming removed 3 bases at V and 8 bases at J, with 16 bases between. Germline CDR1 and CDR2: SNHLY and FYNNEI. Written as DNA, the CDR3 is TGTGCCAGCAGTGAGCGGGGAGAGGGTGACGGCTACACCTTC. Translated: CASSERGEGDGYTF.

V is TRBV4-3 and J is TRBJ1-2; 10 nucleotides line up with TRBD1. Per germline, CDR1 LGHNA and CDR2 YSLEER. J lost 8 bases, V lost 4 bases, and 7 bases had no gene match. CDR3 length: 14 amino acids. The CDR3: CASSRGQGLQGYTF. The DNA for the CDR3 is TGCGCCAGCAGCCGGGGACAGGGGTTACAAGGCTACACCTTC.

The rearrangement links TRBV6-5 to TRBJ2-7, with TRBD1 matching 7 bases. Germline CDR1 is MNHEY and CDR2 is SVGAGI. The CDR3 is 14 residues long. V shed 6 bases and J 6 bases; nucleotides not matched to a gene: 11. CDR3: CASSRTGFGLEQYF. Here the CDR3 DNA reads TGTGCCAGCAGCCGGACAGGCTTCGGTCTCGAGCAGTACTTC.

The chain couples TRBV6-5 to TRBJ2-2; D is uncertain. CDR1 and CDR2 from the germline V gene are MNHEY and SVGAGI. Trimming removed 5 bases at V and 4 bases at J, with 14 bases between. The CDR3 sequence is 15 residues long. CDR3 bases: TGTGCCAGCAGTCCAGTTATGCTGGCCACCGGGGAGCTGTTTTTT. Translating gives CASSPVMLATGELFF.

In its sample, this clonotype was seen once. The chain employs TRBV13 and TRBJ2-3; D gene ambiguous. This CDR3 has 14 residues. The germline CDR1 and CDR2 sequences are PRHDT and FYEKMQ (reference sequence). V lost 3 bases, J lost 3 bases, and 10 bases lay in between. CDR3 sequence: CASSFRVGTDTQYF. The CDR3 region has the DNA TGTGCCAGCAGCTTTCGAGTGGGTACAGATACGCAGTATTTT. The variable domain in full, with the rest retrieved from reference TRBV13 and TRBJ2-3, is AAGVIQSPRHLIKEKRETATLKCYPIPRHDTVYWYQQGPGQDPQFLISFYEKMQSDKGSIPDRFSAQQFSDYHSELNMSSLELGDSALYFCASSFRVGTDTQYFGPGTRLTVL.

The CDR3 sequence is CSVDPSGSSTDTQYF. In nucleotides, the CDR3 is TGCAGCGTTGACCCTAGCGGGTCTAGCACAGATACGCAGTATTTT. The chain combines TRBV29-1 with TRBJ2-3, with 8 bases matching TRBD2. The CDR3 is 15 residues long. Germline assignment: CDR1 SQVTM and CDR2 ANQGSEA. The J segment lost 0 bases and the V segment lost 3 bases, leaving 5 bases of the junction unmatched.

The J gene is TRBJ2-1, the V gene TRBV6-6, with D unclear. The V end lost 7 bases, the J end lost 5 bases, and 12 bases lay between the germline ends. Germline CDR1 reads MNHNY; CDR2 reads SVGAGI (reference sequence). This CDR3 spans 13 amino acids. The DNA of the CDR3 is TGTGCCAGCACCCTCCTTTGGGACAATGAGCAGTTCTTC. Translating it yields CASTLLWDNEQFF.